By share, the clone carrying this T cell receptor (beta chain) counts as medium-sized. The antigen is not known. Germline CDR1 and CDR2: LNHDA and SQIVND (reference sequence). The V and J ends lost 6 bases and 4 bases respectively, with 12 bases between them. The CDR3 covers 13 residues. This record belongs to a study of cytomegalovirus exposure and HLA in healthy donors. This PCR relied on a set of 60 Vbeta primers and 13 Jbeta primers. TCRdb's table, derived via immunoSEQ multiplex PCR, lists solely in-frame clones and lacks some. The repertoire includes over 100,000 clones, 80% to 90% of them detected once, and just under 3% sits in the top ten. General study findings and limits: TCR beta V segments were, for the most part, productive about 87% or about 30% of the time in an earlier analysis.

The rearrangement uses TRBV19 and TRBJ2-5, with D tentatively TRBD1 (5 bases). The TCR comes from a woman between 18 and 29 years old in good health and CMV-seropositive. Material for sequencing was PBMCs. The CDR3 is CASSDSLRETQYF. In DNA, the CDR3 is TGTGCCAGTAGCGACAGTCTGAGAGAGACCCAGTACTTC.